These 17 T cell receptor beta chains came from one sample sequenced in a study of shared clonotypes between healthy human individuals. Here immunoSEQ multiplex PCR was the method, and the copy in TCRdb shows in-frame clones only, minus some. The sample lists 1,500,000 or so clones, 96% occurring once. Sequencing input: naive CD4+ T cells sorted from blood. Stated subset: CD45RA+ positively selected. The source of these receptors is a man aged 25 to 40 in good health.

This sequence joins TRBV5-1 and TRBJ1-2, with TRBD1 matching 7 bases. Germline assignment: CDR1 SGHRS and CDR2 YFSETQ. This CDR3 contains 14 residues. The V segment lost 2 bases and the J segment 3 bases; nucleotides outside the gene matches: 4. The CDR3 DNA sequence: TGCGCCAGCAGCTTAGATGGACAGGACTATGGCTACACCTTC. Translated: CASSLDGQDYGYTF.

The sample holds a few counts of this clone. V usage is TRBV19 and J usage is TRBJ2-1; 9 bases are a match to TRBD2. Germline-derived CDR1 and CDR2 are LNHDA and SQIVND (reference sequence). The CDR3 consists of 19 residues. J gave up 1 base and V 4 bases, and 14 bases lay outside the gene matches. As DNA, the CDR3 is TGTGCCAGTAGTACTCGACGGAAGTTAGCGGGAGCATCCTACAATGAGCAGTTCTTC. Translation gives CASSTRRKLAGASYNEQFF.

This chain joins TRBV9 and TRBJ2-2; possibly TRBD1 for D (6 bases). V dropped 3 bases and J dropped 7 bases, with 19 bases sitting between them. Germline lookup yields CDR1 SGDLS and CDR2 YYNGEE. CDR3 length equals 16 residues. The CDR3 loop is CASSGPGHGRFGELFF. DNA of the CDR3: TGTGCCAGCAGCGGCCCGGGACACGGGCGATTCGGGGAGCTGTTTTTT. Full variable domain (missing parts from reference TRBV9 and TRBJ2-2): DSGVTQTPKHLITATGQRVTLRCSPRSGDLSVYWYQQSLDQGLQFLIQYYNGEERAKGNILERFSAQQFPDLHSELNLSSLELGDSALYFCASSGPGHGRFGELFFGEGSRLTVL.

The gene calls are TRBV14 and TRBJ2-1, with TRBD2 as a possible D gene (5 bases). The CDR3 extends over 14 amino acids. From germline, CDR1 is SGHDN and CDR2 FVKESK. V lost 5 bases, J lost 9 bases, and 17 bases lay in between. The CDR3 DNA sequence: TGTGCCAGCAGCTCGGTGTTAGGACTCGGTGAGCAGTTCTTC. Encoded protein: CASSSVLGLGEQFF.

This clone occurred once. The genes are TRBV7-9 and TRBJ2-7; D is tentatively TRBD1 or TRBD2 (6 bases each). The CDR3 is 15 residues long. In germline, CDR1 is SEHNR, CDR2 FQNEAQ (reference sequence). V lost 0 bases and J lost 5, with 14 bases in between. CDR3 nucleotide sequence: TGTGCCAGCAGCTTAGCGGGGGGCAGGGTGAACGAGCAGTACTTC. Amino acids: CASSLAGGRVNEQYF.

Only one count was recorded for this clone. The DNA of the CDR3 is TGTGCCGTGCGCCTTCAGACAGGGGAAGGATCTGGAAACACCATATATTTT. This sequence encodes CAVRLQTGEGSGNTIYF. The rearrangement joins TRBV2 to TRBJ1-3; 8 positions agree with TRBD1. CDR3 length equals 17 residues. Germline loops: CDR1 SNHLY, CDR2 FYNNEI. V lost 11 bases, J lost 1 base, and 16 bases stayed unmatched.

The chain employs TRBV25-1 and TRBJ2-4; D is undetermined. The ends were cut back, 6 bases at V and 1 base at J, with 10 bases in the middle. The germline gives CDR1 MGHDK, CDR2 SYGVNS. CDR3 length: 14 residues. The CDR3 DNA follows: TGTGCCAGCAGAGGATCCTTGGCCAAAAACATTCAGTACTTC. Its protein is CASRGSLAKNIQYF.

The gene calls are TRBV7-2 and TRBJ2-7; D possibly corresponds to TRBD2 (6 bases). Germline assignment: CDR1 SGHTA and CDR2 FQGNSA. The CDR3 is 14 amino acids. Trimming removed 4 bases at V and 2 bases at J, with 12 bases between. The CDR3 region is CASSSPGLPYEQYF. In nucleotides, the CDR3 is TGTGCCAGCAGCTCCCCGGGACTCCCCTACGAGCAGTACTTC.

The gene calls are TRBV30 and TRBJ2-1; 10 bases line up with TRBD2. Germline CDR1 GTSNPN, CDR2 SVGIG (reference sequence). V lost 0 bases and J lost 9; bases outside the gene matches: 5. This CDR3 is 14 amino acids long. The CDR3 here is CAWSVIAGGGEQFF. CDR3 bases: TGTGCCTGGAGTGTTATAGCGGGAGGAGGTGAGCAGTTCTTC.

The J gene is TRBJ2-7, the V gene TRBV7-9; tentative D call: TRBD2 (6 bases). This CDR3 has 15 amino acids. Germline V gene data show CDR1 as SEHNR and CDR2 as FQNEAQ (reference sequence). The V and J ends lost 5 bases and 3 bases respectively, with 17 bases between them. The DNA for the CDR3 is TGTGCCAGCAGCGACCCGGGGGACTGGGGCTACGAGCAGTACTTC. Protein: CASSDPGDWGYEQYF.

V gene TRBV5-8 combines with J gene TRBJ2-1; perhaps D is TRBD1 or TRBD2 (6 bases each). The germline V gene has CDR1 SGHTS and CDR2 YDEGEE. V was shortened by 2 bases and J by 3 bases, with 12 bases between the two germline ends. CDR3 length: 15 residues. Written as DNA, the CDR3 is TGTGCCAGCAGCTTTGGGGCGGGACACTACAATGAGCAGTTCTTC. Its translation: CASSFGAGHYNEQFF.

V gene TRBV4-2 combines with J gene TRBJ2-4; D is unclear. Deletions cut 0 bases from V and 5 bases from J, with 8 bases between. From germline, CDR1 is LGHNA and CDR2 YNFKEQ. The length of the CDR3 is 14 residues. CDR3 sequence: CASSQDGRQNIQYF. CDR3 nucleotide sequence: TGTGCCAGCAGCCAAGACGGGCGTCAAAACATTCAGTACTTC.

The chain recombines TRBV27 with TRBJ2-1; 9 nucleotides match TRBD2. The germline CDR1 and CDR2 sequences are MNHEY and SMNVEV (reference sequence). The CDR3 totals 15 residues. V shed 0 bases and J 7 bases; nucleotides not matched to a gene: 4. CDR3 in amino acids: CASSLSSGRGNEQFF. Here the CDR3 DNA reads TGTGCCAGCAGTTTATCTAGCGGGAGAGGGAATGAGCAGTTCTTC.

V and J are TRBV27 and TRBJ2-2; no definite D call. CDR1 is MNHEY and CDR2 is SMNVEV in the germline V gene (reference sequence). This CDR3 contains 15 residues. V lost 4 bases to trimming and J lost 2 bases, with 11 bases between them. This CDR3 reads CASSYDYRNTGELFF. DNA of the CDR3: TGTGCCAGCAGTTACGATTACCGAAACACCGGGGAGCTGTTTTTT.

This clone was detected once. The chain combines TRBV7-3 with TRBJ2-1, with D maybe TRBD1 (5 bases). Germline CDR1 reads SGHTA; CDR2 reads FQGTGA. Trimming shortened V by 4 bases and J by 7 bases, and 14 bases separated the two germline ends. The CDR3 length is 14 residues. Written as DNA, the CDR3 is TGTGCCAGCAGCTCTAACCAGGGTGAGAATGAGCAGTTCTTC. Its translation: CASSSNQGENEQFF.

This sequence joins TRBV12-5 and TRBJ2-3, with a possible D match to TRBD2 (6 bases). The CDR3 runs 17 residues. From germline, CDR1 is LGHNT and CDR2 FRNRAP. Deletions cut 0 bases from V and 1 base from J, with 14 bases between. CDR3 bases: TGTGCTAGTGGTTTGGTAGGAGGGGCTGGAGGCACAGATACGCAGTATTTT. Translating it yields CASGLVGGAGGTDTQYF.

This chain connects TRBV18 to TRBJ2-3; 9 nucleotides align to TRBD2. J lost 4 bases, V lost 3 bases, and 5 bases had no gene match. The CDR3 runs 15 residues. CDR1 and CDR2 (germline): KGHSH, LQKENI. In nucleotides, the CDR3 is TGTGCCAGCTCACCCGGACTAGCGCCCGCAGATACGCAGTATTTT. It translates to CASSPGLAPADTQYF.